A selection of T cell receptor beta chains follows, all from one sample in a study of cytomegalovirus exposure and HLA in healthy donors. Using immunoSEQ multiplex PCR, the repertoire was profiled, and TCRdb retains in-frame clones only, with some absent. This sample carries fewer than 200,000 clones, roughly nine tenths of them seen once, and the ten largest clones take roughly 3%. Sequencing input: PBMCs. The receptors shown here come from a woman aged 18-35 years in good health and CMV-seropositive. CDR3s include the opening cysteine and the closing phenylalanine or tryptophan. A D gene is named only where the DNA matches it firmly. A clone size is listed for some rows: how often the clone was seen (once, few, many), or a class if it is expanded.

V gene: TRBV7-2
J gene: TRBJ2-7
D gene: -
clone size: -
CDR3 DNA: TGTGCCAGCGCCCCGGGAACCTACTACGAGCAGTACTTC
CDR3 protein: CASAPGTYYEQYF

V gene: TRBV18
J gene: TRBJ2-3
D gene: TRBD2
clone size: -
CDR3 DNA: TGTGCCAGCTCACCAAGGGCCGGAGCGGGAGGGAGCGATACGCAGTATTTT
CDR3 protein: CASSPRAGAGGSDTQYF

V gene: TRBV7-2
J gene: TRBJ1-1
D gene: -
clone size: -
CDR3 DNA: TGTGCCAGCAGCCAACAGGTTGAAGCTTTCTTT
CDR3 protein: CASSQQVEAFF

V gene: TRBV4-2
J gene: TRBJ2-3
D gene: -
clone size: -
CDR3 DNA: TGTGCCAGCAGCCTCGGGACTGGCACAGATACGCAGTATTTT
CDR3 protein: CASSLGTGTDTQYF

V gene: TRBV18
J gene: TRBJ2-1
D gene: TRBD2
clone size: -
CDR3 DNA: TGTGCCAGTTTTACTGGACTAGCGGGAGGGAAATACAATGAGCAGTTCTTC
CDR3 protein: CASFTGLAGGKYNEQFF

V gene: TRBV7-2
J gene: TRBJ1-5
D gene: TRBD1
clone size: -
CDR3 DNA: TGTGCCAGCAGCCCGGACAGGGGTCAGATAAGGAATCAGCCCCAGCATTTT
CDR3 protein: CASSPDRGQIRNQPQHF

V gene: TRBV15
J gene: TRBJ1-4
D gene: TRBD1
clone size: -
CDR3 DNA: TGTGCCACCAGCAGAGGATCCGACAGGGGGGCAACTAATGAAAAACTGTTTTTT
CDR3 protein: CATSRGSDRGATNEKLFF

V gene: TRBV5-1
J gene: TRBJ1-1
D gene: -
clone size: -
CDR3 DNA: TGCGCCAGCAGAGCGGGGACATTCGAACGGTATGCTTTCTTT
CDR3 protein: CASRAGTFERYAFF

V gene: TRBV30
J gene: TRBJ1-1
D gene: TRBD1
clone size: -
CDR3 DNA: TGTGCCTGGAAGACAGGGGGCGGGTTTTTCTTT
CDR3 protein: CAWKTGGGFFF

V gene: TRBV18
J gene: TRBJ2-1
D gene: TRBD1
clone size: few
CDR3 DNA: TGTGCCAGCTCACCCGGGACAGGCTACAATGAGCAGTTCTTC
CDR3 protein: CASSPGTGYNEQFF

V gene: TRBV4-3
J gene: TRBJ1-3
D gene: TRBD1
clone size: -
CDR3 DNA: TGCGCCAGCAGCCAAGAGGGGACAGGTGGAAACACCATATATTTT
CDR3 protein: CASSQEGTGGNTIYF

V gene: TRBV25-1
J gene: TRBJ1-5
D gene: TRBD1
clone size: -
CDR3 DNA: TGTGCCAGTCGACAGGGAGGTCAGCCCCAGCATTTT
CDR3 protein: CASRQGGQPQHF

V gene: TRBV6-5
J gene: TRBJ2-3
D gene: -
clone size: -
CDR3 DNA: TGTGCCAGCAGGGAATTGGGGGCGCGAACAGATACGCAGTATTTT
CDR3 protein: CASRELGARTDTQYF

V gene: TRBV6-5
J gene: TRBJ1-4
D gene: -
clone size: -
CDR3 DNA: TGTGCCAGCAGCGGGGTTCCCGGAGGTACCGCGGAACTGTTTTTT
CDR3 protein: CASSGVPGGTAELFF

V gene: TRBV9
J gene: TRBJ2-7
D gene: -
clone size: -
CDR3 DNA: TGTGCCAGCAGCGCCGTTCCCTCCTACGAGCAGTACTTC
CDR3 protein: CASSAVPSYEQYF

V gene: TRBV7-8
J gene: TRBJ2-5
D gene: -
clone size: -
CDR3 DNA: TGTGCCAGCAGCCCGGGGGGCGGAGAGACCCAGTACTTC
CDR3 protein: CASSPGGGETQYF

V gene: TRBV7-2
J gene: TRBJ2-1
D gene: TRBD2
clone size: few
CDR3 DNA: TGTGCCAGCAGCTTAGCGGGAGGGTCGGCGGATGAGCAGTTCTTC
CDR3 protein: CASSLAGGSADEQFF

V gene: TRBV7-9
J gene: TRBJ2-5
D gene: TRBD1
clone size: -
CDR3 DNA: TGTGCCAGCAGCTTAGTAGGGACAGGGAGCCAAGAGACCCAGTACTTC
CDR3 protein: CASSLVGTGSQETQYF

V gene: TRBV7-2
J gene: TRBJ1-2
D gene: TRBD1
clone size: -
CDR3 DNA: TGTGCCAGCAGCTGGAACAGCAGGGGGCGCAGGGTTGGCTACACCTTC
CDR3 protein: CASSWNSRGRRVGYTF

V gene: TRBV7-8
J gene: TRBJ2-7
D gene: -
clone size: -
CDR3 DNA: TGTGCCAGCAGCTACCGGGGTTACGAGCAGTACTTC
CDR3 protein: CASSYRGYEQYF

V gene: TRBV2
J gene: TRBJ2-5
D gene: -
clone size: -
CDR3 DNA: TGTGCCAGCAGTGGATCCGGGGTCGGGGAGACCCAGTACTTC
CDR3 protein: CASSGSGVGETQYF

V gene: TRBV7-6
J gene: TRBJ2-1
D gene: -
clone size: -
CDR3 DNA: TGTGCCAGCAGCATATACAATGAGCAGTTCTTC
CDR3 protein: CASSIYNEQFF

V gene: TRBV4-1
J gene: TRBJ1-3
D gene: TRBD1
clone size: -
CDR3 DNA: TGCGCCAGCAGCCTCATGAAGGACAGGGTGGGTGGAAACACCATATATTTT
CDR3 protein: CASSLMKDRVGGNTIYF